The 21 T cell receptor beta chains below all came from one sample that was sequenced in a study of blood T cell repertoires in COVID-19. Measured with immunoSEQ multiplex PCR; TCRdb has only the in-frame clones, and not every one. The sample consists of about 440,000 clones, more than 85% of them appearing once. The sequencing sample was made of peripheral blood. These receptor sequences come from a woman aged 25 to 39 with acute or convalescent COVID-19.

The rearrangement links TRBV5-1 to TRBJ2-1; 7 bases fit TRBD1. The CDR3 covers 12 residues. The V and J ends lost 5 bases and 10 bases, in that order; junction bases with no gene match: 6. The germline V gene encodes CDR1 SGHRS and CDR2 YFSETQ. CDR3 loop: CASRQGFREQFF. In DNA form, the CDR3 reads TGCGCCAGCAGACAGGGGTTCAGGGAGCAGTTCTTC.

This clone was seen a few times. This sample also contains other DNA sequences that code for the same CDR3. This chain uses TRBV19 with TRBJ1-1; 8 nucleotides line up with TRBD1. The ends lost 9 bases at V and 5 bases at J; junction bases unmatched: 2. The CDR3 contains 11 residues. The germline V gene encodes CDR1 LNHDA and CDR2 SQIVND (reference sequence). Here the CDR3 reads CASRQGTEAFF. As DNA, the CDR3 is TGTGCCAGCCGACAGGGGACTGAAGCTTTCTTT.

The chain links TRBV5-4 to TRBJ1-2; TRBD1 aligns across 9 bases. Germline assignment: CDR1 SGHNT and CDR2 YYREEE (reference sequence). The ends lost 2 bases at V and 4 bases at J; junction bases unmatched: 6. This CDR3 is built from 15 residues. The CDR3 sequence is CASSFDGTGRYGYTF. The CDR3, as DNA: TGTGCCAGCAGCTTCGACGGGACAGGGCGCTATGGCTACACCTTC.

CDR3 amino acids: CASSPTRQVANYGYTF. CDR3 sequence (DNA): TGTGCCAGCTCACCTACCCGACAGGTAGCTAACTATGGCTACACCTTC. This chain connects TRBV18 to TRBJ1-2; the D gene is possibly TRBD1 (6 bases). This CDR3 comprises 16 residues. V was trimmed by 3 bases and J by 0 bases, leaving 14 bases between them. CDR1 and CDR2 from the germline V gene are KGHSH and LQKENI.

The chain carries TRBV12-5 and TRBJ1-3, with unresolved D. CDR3 length equals 14 residues. Looked up from germline, CDR1 is LGHNT and CDR2 is FRNRAP. V lost 5 bases and J 0 bases, leaving 8 bases between the germline ends. The DNA of the CDR3 is TGTGCTAGTGGTCCCTCAGACTCTGGAAACACCATATATTTT. It specifies CASGPSDSGNTIYF. Looking up the rest from reference TRBV12-5 and TRBJ1-3 gives the full variable domain: DARVTQTPRHKVTEMGQEVTMRCQPILGHNTVFWYRQTMMQGLELLAYFRNRAPLDDSGMPKDRFSAEMPDATLATLKIQPSEPRDSAVYFCASGPSDSGNTIYFGEGSWLTVV.

The V and J genes are TRBV7-9 and TRBJ1-1, with D possibly TRBD1 on 5 matching bases. V lost 3 bases to trimming and J lost 4 bases, with 12 bases between them. The CDR3 extends over 14 amino acids. Germline V CDR1 and CDR2: SEHNR, FQNEAQ (reference sequence). The CDR3 DNA follows: TGTGCCAGCAGCTTTAGCCAAGGGGCCACTGAAGCTTTCTTT. It specifies CASSFSQGATEAFF.

In nucleotides, the CDR3 is TGCAGTGCTAGTCACGAGACAGGGAACCACGAGCAGTACTTC. This codes for CSASHETGNHEQYF. V gene TRBV20-1 combines with J gene TRBJ2-7; 7 bases are a match to TRBD1. Germline V CDR1 and CDR2: DFQATT, SNEGSKA (reference sequence). The CDR3 is 14 amino acids. Germline trimming cut 3 bases from V and 5 bases from J; bases unmatched to any gene: 10.

This chain joins TRBV5-6 and TRBJ2-3; 9 positions agree with TRBD1. V was clipped by 4 bases and J by 7 bases; unmatched bases: 10. The germline V gene encodes CDR1 SGHDT and CDR2 YYEEEE. The CDR3 length is 15 residues. The CDR3 DNA reads as TGTGCCAGCAGCCTCGGGGGACAGGGTCGTAATACGCAGTATTTT. Its protein product is CASSLGGQGRNTQYF.

This chain links TRBV12-3 or TRBV12-4 with TRBJ1-1, with no clear D. V was cut by 2 bases and J by 3 bases, with 7 bases left in between. The CDR3 sequence is 13 residues long. CDR3: CASSLFTDTEAFF. The CDR3, as DNA: TGTGCCAGCAGTTTATTCACGGACACTGAAGCTTTCTTT.

This sequence joins TRBV11-2 and TRBJ2-2; D unclear. The CDR3 contains 15 residues. The V end was cut by 1 base, the J end by 3 bases, with 9 bases between. CDR1 SGHAT and CDR2 FQNNGV come from the germline V gene. The CDR3 DNA reads TGTGCCAGCAGCTTAGCCCTGCAGTACACCGGGGAGCTGTTTTTT. This sequence encodes CASSLALQYTGELFF.

This clone appeared a single time. The genes are TRBV10-3 and TRBJ1-2; 7 positions agree with TRBD1. J lost 0 bases, V lost 10 bases, and 5 bases had no gene match. The germline gives CDR1 ENHRY, CDR2 SYGVKD. The CDR3 is 13 amino acids. The CDR3: CATQGQTNYGYTF. Here the CDR3 DNA reads TGTGCCACTCAGGGACAGACTAACTATGGCTACACCTTC.

The rearrangement uses TRBV30 and TRBJ2-5, with 7 bases that match TRBD1. The trim removed 5 bases at V and 5 bases at J, leaving 14 bases unmatched. The germline CDR1 and CDR2 sequences are GTSNPN and SVGIG (reference sequence). The CDR3 has 15 residues. CDR3 in DNA: TGTGCCTGGCGTCCAGGGGGTAGAAGGCTCGAGACCCAGTACTTC. Encoded protein: CAWRPGGRRLETQYF.

The V gene is TRBV9, the J gene TRBJ2-3; D unclear. Between the trimmed V and J ends, which lost 3 bases and 1 base, there was a span of 15 bases. Germline CDR1 is SGDLS and CDR2 is YYNGEE. This CDR3 has 16 residues. Here the CDR3 DNA reads TGTGCCAGCAGCGCCTCCCCATTGCGAGGCACAGATACGCAGTATTTT. Residues: CASSASPLRGTDTQYF.

V and J are TRBV5-1 and TRBJ2-5, with TRBD2 as a possible D gene (5 bases). Germline CDR1 SGHRS, CDR2 YFSETQ. This CDR3 region has 14 residues. V was clipped by 1 base and J by 4 bases, with 11 bases between them. The CDR3 nucleotides read TGCGCCAGCAGCTTGTCAGTCCGGGGAGAGACCCAGTACTTC. This encodes CASSLSVRGETQYF.

To note about this clone: Relative to the germline gene, one junction end is altered; a read error may explain this. The chain has TRBV5-1 and TRBJ2-7; 7 nucleotides agree with TRBD1. The CDR3 is made up of 12 amino acids. Germline CDR1 and CDR2: SGHRS and YFSETQ. CDR3 protein: CASSLEGGEQHF. In nucleotides, the CDR3 is TGCGCCAGCAGCTTGGAAGGGGGCGAGCAGCACTTC.

The chain joins TRBV10-1 to TRBJ2-2; TRBD1 might be the D (5 bases). V lost 2 bases, J lost 4 bases, and 14 bases lay in between. Germline V lookup: CDR1 WNHNN, CDR2 SYGVQD (reference sequence). This CDR3 is built from 16 residues. The CDR3 DNA reads as TGCGCCAGCAGTGAGGAGTTCCTAGGGGCCACCGGGGAGCTGTTTTTT. Encoded protein: CASSEEFLGATGELFF.

V and J are TRBV3-1 (or the pseudogene TRBV3-2) and TRBJ1-6; unclear D gene. Trimming removed 9 bases at V and 5 bases at J, with 14 bases between. CDR3 length equals 14 residues. CDR1 is LGHDT and CDR2 is YNNKEL in the germline V gene (reference sequence). The DNA for the CDR3 is TGTGCCAGTCGACTGACGGGGAATAATTCACCCCTCCACTTT. Translating gives CASRLTGNNSPLHF.

The chain recombines TRBV6-5 with TRBJ2-1, with D perhaps matching TRBD2 (6 bases). The CDR3 runs to 15 residues. From germline, CDR1 is MNHEY and CDR2 SVGAGI. V lost 6 bases and J lost 6, with 18 bases in between. The CDR3 DNA sequence: TGTGCCAGCAGGGGGTGGAAGGAGGGCATCAATGAGCAGTTCTTC. It codes for CASRGWKEGINEQFF.

The rearrangement joins TRBV7-9 to TRBJ1-1; 10 nucleotides match TRBD1. The trim removed 5 bases at V and 0 bases at J, leaving 3 bases unmatched. CDR3 size: 15 residues. Germline-derived CDR1 and CDR2 are SEHNR and FQNEAQ (reference sequence). CDR3 sequence reads: CASSPGQGMNTEAFF. In DNA form, the CDR3 reads TGTGCCAGCAGCCCGGGACAGGGGATGAACACTGAAGCTTTCTTT.

The chain has TRBV28 and TRBJ2-7; D is ambiguous. The CDR3 contains 14 residues. CDR1 MDHEN and CDR2 SYDVKM come from the germline V gene. The V end lost 2 bases, the J end lost 7 bases, and 15 bases lay between the germline ends. CDR3 in DNA: TGTGCCAGCAGTTTAGGTGGGCCGTCCAAAGAGCAGTACTTC. Protein product: CASSLGGPSKEQYF.

This chain connects TRBV11-3 to TRBJ2-2; possible D gene TRBD2, 5 bases. The V gene lost 2 bases and the J gene lost 0 bases, with 10 bases spanning the gap. This CDR3 has 16 amino acids. Germline V lookup: CDR1 SGHNT, CDR2 YENEEA. The CDR3 sequence: CASSLRGSSNTGELFF. The CDR3 DNA reads TGTGCCAGCAGCTTACGGGGAAGTTCGAACACCGGGGAGCTGTTTTTT. The variable domain in full, with the rest retrieved from reference TRBV11-3 and TRBJ2-2, is EAGVVQSPRYKIIEKKQPVAFWCNPISGHNTLYWYLQNLGQGPELLIRYENEEAVDDSQLPKDRFSAERLKGVDSTLKIQPAELGDSAVYLCASSLRGSSNTGELFFGEGSRLTVL.